This TCR beta chain was identified in a study of cytomegalovirus exposure and HLA in healthy donors. Comments on this clone: Its antigen remains unknown.

Study results and limitations: Later analysis found that TCR beta chains associated with HLA were more clonally expanded than other, equally common chains. Accurate prediction of HLA-A and HLA-B alleles (for most subjects) was reportedly achieved from TCR beta sequences.

V shed 3 bases and J 3 bases; nucleotides not matched to a gene: 15. Germline CDR1 MGHRA, CDR2 YSYEKL. The CDR3 totals 19 residues. The PCR made use of 60 Vbeta and 13 Jbeta primers. Method: immunoSEQ multiplex PCR; TCRdb's copy keeps in-frame clones and lacks some. Its table records some 120,000 clones. V usage is TRBV4-1 and J usage is TRBJ2-5; 11 bases line up with TRBD2. The source is a woman in her sixties in good health and CMV-seronegative. The sequencing input was PBMCs. The CDR3 DNA sequence: TGCGCCAGCAGCCATCCTTGGGGGACTAGCGGTCACGGAAAAGAGACCCAGTACTTC. Translation gives CASSHPWGTSGHGKETQYF.